This T cell receptor beta chain comes out of a study of blood T cell repertoires in COVID-19. Background on the study: The origin of the acute and convalescent COVID-19 samples was the United States, Italy and Spain. T cells, B-cell-depleted T cells, or PBMCs supplied cDNA or gDNA.

Libraries were prepared by immunoSEQ multiplex PCR; TCRdb keeps only in-frame clonotypes and omits some of them. Here the sample spans fewer than 250,000 clones, 80% to 90% being singletons. The CDR3 covers 15 residues. Germline V lookup: CDR1 LGHNA, CDR2 YSLEER. The V gene end was trimmed by 4 bases and the J gene end by 6 bases; junction bases not matched to a gene: 6. The chain uses TRBV4-3 and TRBJ1-6, with 7 bases that match TRBD1. The sequenced material came from peripheral blood. The TCR sequence derives from a woman at least 80 years old with acute or convalescent COVID-19. CDR3 nucleotide sequence: TGCGCCAGCAGCCCCCAGGGGGGACTTAATTCACCCCTCCACTTT. This sequence encodes CASSPQGGLNSPLHF.